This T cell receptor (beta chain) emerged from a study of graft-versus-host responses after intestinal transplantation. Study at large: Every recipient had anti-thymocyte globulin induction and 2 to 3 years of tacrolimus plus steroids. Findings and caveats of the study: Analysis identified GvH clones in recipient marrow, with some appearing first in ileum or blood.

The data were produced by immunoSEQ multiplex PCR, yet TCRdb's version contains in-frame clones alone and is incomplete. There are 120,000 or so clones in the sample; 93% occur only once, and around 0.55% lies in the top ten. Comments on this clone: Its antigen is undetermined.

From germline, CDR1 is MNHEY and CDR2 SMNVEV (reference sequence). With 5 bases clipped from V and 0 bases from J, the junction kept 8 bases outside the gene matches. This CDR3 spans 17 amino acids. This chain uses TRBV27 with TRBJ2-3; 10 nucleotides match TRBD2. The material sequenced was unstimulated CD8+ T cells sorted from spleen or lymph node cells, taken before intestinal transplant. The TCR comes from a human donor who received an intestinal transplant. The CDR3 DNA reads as TGTGCCAGCAGTCCCCGGACTAGCGGTCCTAGCACAGATACGCAGTATTTT. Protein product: CASSPRTSGPSTDTQYF.